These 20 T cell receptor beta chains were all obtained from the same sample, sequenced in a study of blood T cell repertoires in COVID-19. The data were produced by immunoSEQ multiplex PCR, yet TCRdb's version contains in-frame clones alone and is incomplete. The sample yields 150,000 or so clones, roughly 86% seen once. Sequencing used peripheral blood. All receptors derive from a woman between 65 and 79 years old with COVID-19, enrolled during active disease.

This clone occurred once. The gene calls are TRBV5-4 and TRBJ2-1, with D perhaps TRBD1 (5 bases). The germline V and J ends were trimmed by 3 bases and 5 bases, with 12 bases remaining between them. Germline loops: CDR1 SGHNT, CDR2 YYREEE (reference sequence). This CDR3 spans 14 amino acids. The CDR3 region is CASSSKARDNEQFF. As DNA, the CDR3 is TGTGCCAGCAGCTCTAAAGCCAGGGACAATGAGCAGTTCTTC.

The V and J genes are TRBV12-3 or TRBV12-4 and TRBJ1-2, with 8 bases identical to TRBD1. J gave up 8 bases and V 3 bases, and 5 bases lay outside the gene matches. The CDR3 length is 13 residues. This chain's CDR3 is CASSFLDRGGYTF. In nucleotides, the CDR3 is TGTGCCAGCAGTTTCCTTGACAGGGGAGGCTACACCTTC.

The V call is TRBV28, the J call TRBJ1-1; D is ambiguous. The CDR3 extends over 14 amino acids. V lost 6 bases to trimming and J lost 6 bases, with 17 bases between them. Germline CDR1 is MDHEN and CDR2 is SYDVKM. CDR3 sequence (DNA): TGTGCCAGCAGCCGACAATCCCTCGGCGCTGAAGCTTTCTTT. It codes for CASSRQSLGAEAFF.

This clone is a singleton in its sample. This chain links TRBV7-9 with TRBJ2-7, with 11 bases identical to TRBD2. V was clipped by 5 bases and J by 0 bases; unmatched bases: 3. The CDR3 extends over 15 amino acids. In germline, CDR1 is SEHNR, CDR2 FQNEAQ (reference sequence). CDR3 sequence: CASSLGLADSYEQYF. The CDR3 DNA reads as TGTGCCAGCAGCCTGGGACTAGCGGACTCCTACGAGCAGTACTTC.

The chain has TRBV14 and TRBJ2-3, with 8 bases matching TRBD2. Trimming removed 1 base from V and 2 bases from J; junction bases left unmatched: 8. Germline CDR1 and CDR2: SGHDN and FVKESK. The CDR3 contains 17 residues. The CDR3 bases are TGTGCCAGCAGCCAAGGGTCCCCAGCGGGGGCCACAGATACGCAGTATTTT. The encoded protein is CASSQGSPAGATDTQYF.

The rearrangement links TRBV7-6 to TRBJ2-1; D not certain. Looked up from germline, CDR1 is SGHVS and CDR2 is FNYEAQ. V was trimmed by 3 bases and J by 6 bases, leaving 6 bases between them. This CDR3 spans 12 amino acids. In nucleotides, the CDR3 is TGTGCCAGCAGCTTCGGTCGCAATGAGCAGTTCTTC. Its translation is CASSFGRNEQFF.

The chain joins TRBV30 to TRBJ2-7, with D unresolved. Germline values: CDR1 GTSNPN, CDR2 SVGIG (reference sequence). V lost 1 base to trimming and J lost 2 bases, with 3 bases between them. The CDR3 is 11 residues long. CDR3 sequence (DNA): TGTGCCTGGAGTGGGCCCTACGAGCAGTACTTC. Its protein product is CAWSGPYEQYF.

CDR3 coding DNA: TGCGCCAGCAGCTTGGACGGGGGACGTGAGCAGTTCTTC. Translation gives CASSLDGGREQFF. The chain links TRBV5-1 to TRBJ2-1; a possible D gene is TRBD2 (6 bases). The V and J ends lost 0 bases and 9 bases respectively, with 10 bases between them. CDR1 is SGHRS, CDR2 YFSETQ, per germline. The CDR3 loop spans 13 amino acids.

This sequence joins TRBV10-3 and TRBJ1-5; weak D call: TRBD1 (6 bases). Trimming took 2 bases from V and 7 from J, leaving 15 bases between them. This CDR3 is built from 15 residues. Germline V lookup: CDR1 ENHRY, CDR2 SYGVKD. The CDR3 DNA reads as TGTGCCATCAGTGAGAGTGGTCCCGACAGGCAGCCCCAGCATTTT. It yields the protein CAISESGPDRQPQHF.

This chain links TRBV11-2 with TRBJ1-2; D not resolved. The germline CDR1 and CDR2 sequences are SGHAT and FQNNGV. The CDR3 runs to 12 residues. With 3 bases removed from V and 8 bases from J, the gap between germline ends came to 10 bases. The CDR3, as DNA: TGTGCCAGCAGCTTGTCCAGTTCCGGCTACACCTTC. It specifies CASSLSSSGYTF.

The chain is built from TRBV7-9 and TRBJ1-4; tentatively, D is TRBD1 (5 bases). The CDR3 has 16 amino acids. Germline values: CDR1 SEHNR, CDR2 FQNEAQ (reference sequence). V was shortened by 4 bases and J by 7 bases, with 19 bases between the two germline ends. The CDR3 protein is CASSSGGGQGGEKLFF. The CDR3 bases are TGTGCCAGCAGCTCGGGGGGTGGCCAGGGAGGTGAAAAACTGTTTTTT.

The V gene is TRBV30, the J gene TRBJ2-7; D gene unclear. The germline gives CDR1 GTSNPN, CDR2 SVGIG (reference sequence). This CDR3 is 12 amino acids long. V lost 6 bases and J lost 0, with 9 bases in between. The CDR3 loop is CACHRYSYEQYF. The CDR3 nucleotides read TGTGCCTGCCACAGATACTCCTACGAGCAGTACTTC.

In nucleotides, the CDR3 is TGCGCCAGCAGCCAAGTTCCCGGACAGGGGAGGGAGACCCAGTACTTC. This gives the protein CASSQVPGQGRETQYF. The chain has TRBV4-1 and TRBJ2-5; TRBD1 matches 9 bases. Germline lookup yields CDR1 MGHRA and CDR2 YSYEKL. The length of the CDR3 is 16 residues. With V trimmed by 1 base and J by 5 bases, 8 bases remained unmatched.

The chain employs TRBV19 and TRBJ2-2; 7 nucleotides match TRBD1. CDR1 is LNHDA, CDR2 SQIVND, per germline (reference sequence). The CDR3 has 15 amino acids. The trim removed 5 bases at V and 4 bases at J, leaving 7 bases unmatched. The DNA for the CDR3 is TGTGCCAGTAGTCCCGACAGGGCATTCACCGGGGAGCTGTTTTTT. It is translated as CASSPDRAFTGELFF. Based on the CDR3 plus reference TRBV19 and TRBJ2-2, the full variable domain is DGGITQSPKYLFRKEGQNVTLSCEQNLNHDAMYWYRQDPGQGLRLIYYSQIVNDFQKGDIAEGYSVSREKKESFPLTVTSAQKNPTAFYLCASSPDRAFTGELFFGEGSRLTVL.

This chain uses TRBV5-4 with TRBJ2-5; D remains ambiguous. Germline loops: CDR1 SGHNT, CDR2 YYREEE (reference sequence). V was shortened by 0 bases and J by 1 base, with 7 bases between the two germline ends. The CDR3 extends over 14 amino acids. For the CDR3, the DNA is TGTGCCAGCAGCTTGGACCGGAGCCAAGAGACCCAGTACTTC. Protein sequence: CASSLDRSQETQYF.

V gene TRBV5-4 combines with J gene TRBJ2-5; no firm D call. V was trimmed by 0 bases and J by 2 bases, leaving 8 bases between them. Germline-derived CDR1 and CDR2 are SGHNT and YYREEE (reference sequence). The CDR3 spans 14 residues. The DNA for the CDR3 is TGTGCCAGCAGCTTGGGTGGCAGGCAAGAGACCCAGTACTTC. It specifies CASSLGGRQETQYF.

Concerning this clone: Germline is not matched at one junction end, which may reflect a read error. Written as DNA, the CDR3 is TGTGCTAGCAGCTTAAGGGCGGGACGCAAAACAGATACGCAGTATTTT. It encodes CASSLRAGRKTDTQYF. This chain joins TRBV7-7 and TRBJ2-3, with D maybe TRBD2 (6 bases). The V gene's germline CDR1 is SSHAT and CDR2 FNYEAQ (reference sequence). There are 16 residues in the CDR3.

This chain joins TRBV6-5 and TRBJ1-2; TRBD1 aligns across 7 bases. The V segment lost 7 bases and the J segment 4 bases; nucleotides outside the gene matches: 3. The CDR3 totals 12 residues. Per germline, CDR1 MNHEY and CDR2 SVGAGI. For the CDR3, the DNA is TGTGCCAGCACCCGGGACAGCTATGGCTACACCTTC. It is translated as CASTRDSYGYTF.

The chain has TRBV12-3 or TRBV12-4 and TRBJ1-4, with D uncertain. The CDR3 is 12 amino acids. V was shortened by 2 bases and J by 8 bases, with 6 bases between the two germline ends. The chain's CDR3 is CASSLFPEKLFF. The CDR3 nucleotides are TGTGCCAGCAGTTTATTCCCAGAAAAACTGTTTTTT.

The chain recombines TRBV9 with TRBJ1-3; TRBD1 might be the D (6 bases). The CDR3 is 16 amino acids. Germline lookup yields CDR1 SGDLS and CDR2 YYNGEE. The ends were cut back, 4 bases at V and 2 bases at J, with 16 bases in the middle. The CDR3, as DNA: TGTGCCAGCAGCTCAAGGACAGTCCGGACTGGAAACACCATATATTTT. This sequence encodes CASSSRTVRTGNTIYF.